This TCR beta chain was retrieved from a study of blood T cell repertoires in COVID-19. Study as a whole: PBMCs, B-cell-depleted T cells, or T cells provided the cDNA or gDNA that made up the material.

The CDR3 contains 16 residues. The V and J ends lost 4 bases and 7 bases, in that order; junction bases with no gene match: 10. The V gene's germline CDR1 is KGHDR and CDR2 SFDVKD. In the study's own analysis: The authors estimated nucleated cell counts from reference gene primer amplification. Only in-frame clones appear in the TCRdb table, and some are missing; sequencing was by immunoSEQ multiplex PCR. V and J calls and clone size come straight from that table; D and trimming were deduced from the DNA. Among about 150,000 clones listed, roughly 79% were seen once. This rearrangement joins TRBV24-1 to TRBJ2-2, with 8 bases aligning to TRBD1. The receptor comes from a human donor with acute or convalescent COVID-19. The donor label of this sample is uncertain. Sequenced sample: peripheral blood. This chain's CDR3 is CATSDPGQGWSGELFF. The CDR3 DNA reads TGTGCCACCAGTGACCCCGGACAGGGTTGGAGCGGGGAGCTGTTTTTT.